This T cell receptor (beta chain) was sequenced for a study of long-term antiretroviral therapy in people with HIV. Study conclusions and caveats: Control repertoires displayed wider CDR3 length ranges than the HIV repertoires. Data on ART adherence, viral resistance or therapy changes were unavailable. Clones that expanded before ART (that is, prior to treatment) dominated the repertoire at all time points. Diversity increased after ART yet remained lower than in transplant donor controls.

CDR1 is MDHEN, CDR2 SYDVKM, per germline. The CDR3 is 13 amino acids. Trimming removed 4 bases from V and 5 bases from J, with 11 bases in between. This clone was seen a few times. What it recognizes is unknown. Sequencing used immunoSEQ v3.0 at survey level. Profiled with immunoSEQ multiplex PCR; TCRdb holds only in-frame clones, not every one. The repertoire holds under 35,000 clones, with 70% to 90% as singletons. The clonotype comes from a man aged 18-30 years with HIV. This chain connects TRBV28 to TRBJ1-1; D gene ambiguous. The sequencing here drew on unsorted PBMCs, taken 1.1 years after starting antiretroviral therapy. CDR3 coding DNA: TGTGCCAGCAGTTCCGGCGGAGGGACTGAAGCTTTCTTT. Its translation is CASSSGGGTEAFF.